This T cell receptor (beta chain) was captured by sequencing in a study of graft-versus-host responses after intestinal transplantation. Study-level information: Induction using anti-thymocyte globulin, followed by tacrolimus and steroids for approximately 3 years, was given to all recipients.

V dropped 10 bases and J dropped 5 bases, with 14 bases sitting between them. Per the germline V gene, CDR1 is MNHNS and CDR2 is SASEGT. This CDR3 has 12 amino acids. Broader study findings: Declining HvG levels early post-transplant were linked to peak circulating GvH clone levels. Elevated graft-versus-host to host-versus-graft clonal ratios in allografts were recorded for patients with graft-donor T cell macrochimerism. In recipient marrow, GvH clones were found, and some appeared first in ileum or blood.

The repertoire was sequenced with immunoSEQ multiplex PCR; TCRdb's copy has only in-frame clones and lacks some. The sample records about 63,000 clones, around 90% being singletons. Lymphocytes (intraepithelial and lamina propria) were released by processing the graft tissue. For this clone: The target antigen is unknown.

Source: ileum tissue, taken around 350 days after transplant. The TCR comes from a human patient who received an intestinal transplant, so some T cells may come from the graft donor. This chain links TRBV6-1 with TRBJ2-5, with D possibly being TRBD2 (6 bases). CDR3 in amino acids: CAISLGTETQYF. CDR3 sequence (DNA): TGTGCCATCTCCTTGGGGACTGAGACCCAGTACTTC.